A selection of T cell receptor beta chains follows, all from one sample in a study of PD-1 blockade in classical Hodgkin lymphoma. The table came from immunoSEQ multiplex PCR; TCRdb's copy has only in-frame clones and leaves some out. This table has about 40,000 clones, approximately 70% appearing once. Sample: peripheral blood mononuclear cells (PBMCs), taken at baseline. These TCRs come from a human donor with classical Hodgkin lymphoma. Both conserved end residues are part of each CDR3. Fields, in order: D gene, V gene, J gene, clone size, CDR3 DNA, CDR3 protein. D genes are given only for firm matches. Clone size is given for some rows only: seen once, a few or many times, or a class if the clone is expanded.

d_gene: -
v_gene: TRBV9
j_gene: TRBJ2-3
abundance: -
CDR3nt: TGTGCCAGCAGCGTATCGTCTGGGCGTCACACAGATACGCAGTATTTT
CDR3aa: CASSVSSGRHTDTQYF

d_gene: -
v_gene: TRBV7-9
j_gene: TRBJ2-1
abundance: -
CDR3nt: TGTGCCAGCAGCTTGAGCAATGAGCAGTTCTTC
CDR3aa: CASSLSNEQFF

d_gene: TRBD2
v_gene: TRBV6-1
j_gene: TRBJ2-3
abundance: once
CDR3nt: TGTGCCAGCAGTCTAAGGACTAGCGCAACAGATACGCAGTATTTT
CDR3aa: CASSLRTSATDTQYF

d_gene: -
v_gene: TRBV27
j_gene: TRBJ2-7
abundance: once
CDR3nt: TGTGCCAGCAGTTTCAGCGACGAGCAGTACTTC
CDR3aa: CASSFSDEQYF

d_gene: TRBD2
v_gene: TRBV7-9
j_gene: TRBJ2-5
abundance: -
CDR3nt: TGTGCCAGCAGCCCCTCGGGTAGCGGGGGCCAGCAAGAGACCCAGTACTTC
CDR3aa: CASSPSGSGGQQETQYF

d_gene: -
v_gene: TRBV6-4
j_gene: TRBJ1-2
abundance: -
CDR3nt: TGTGCCAGCAGTGAAGAGAGATATAACTATGGCTACACCTTC
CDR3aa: CASSEERYNYGYTF

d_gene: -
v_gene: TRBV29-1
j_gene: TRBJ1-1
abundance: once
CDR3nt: TGCAGCGTTGAAGGGGCCTTGAACACTGAAGCTTTCTTT
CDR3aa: CSVEGALNTEAFF

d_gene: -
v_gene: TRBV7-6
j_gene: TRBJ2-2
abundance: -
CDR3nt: TGTGCCAGCAGCGCCGAAGGACAGACGAACACCGGGGAGCTGTTTTTT
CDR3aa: CASSAEGQTNTGELFF

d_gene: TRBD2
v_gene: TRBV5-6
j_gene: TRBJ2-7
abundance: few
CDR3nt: TGTGCCAGCAGCTTCCAGCAGGGACTAGCGACCGCCTCCTACGAGCAGTACTTC
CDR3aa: CASSFQQGLATASYEQYF

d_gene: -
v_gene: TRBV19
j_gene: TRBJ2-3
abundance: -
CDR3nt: TGTGCCAGTAGTATCTATTCGGTGTCCGTCCGAGATACGCAGTATTTT
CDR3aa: CASSIYSVSVRDTQYF

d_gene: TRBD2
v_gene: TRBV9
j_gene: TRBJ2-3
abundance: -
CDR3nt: TGTGCCAGCAGCGTAGCTGATGGGACTAGCGGGATAGATACGCAGTATTTT
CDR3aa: CASSVADGTSGIDTQYF